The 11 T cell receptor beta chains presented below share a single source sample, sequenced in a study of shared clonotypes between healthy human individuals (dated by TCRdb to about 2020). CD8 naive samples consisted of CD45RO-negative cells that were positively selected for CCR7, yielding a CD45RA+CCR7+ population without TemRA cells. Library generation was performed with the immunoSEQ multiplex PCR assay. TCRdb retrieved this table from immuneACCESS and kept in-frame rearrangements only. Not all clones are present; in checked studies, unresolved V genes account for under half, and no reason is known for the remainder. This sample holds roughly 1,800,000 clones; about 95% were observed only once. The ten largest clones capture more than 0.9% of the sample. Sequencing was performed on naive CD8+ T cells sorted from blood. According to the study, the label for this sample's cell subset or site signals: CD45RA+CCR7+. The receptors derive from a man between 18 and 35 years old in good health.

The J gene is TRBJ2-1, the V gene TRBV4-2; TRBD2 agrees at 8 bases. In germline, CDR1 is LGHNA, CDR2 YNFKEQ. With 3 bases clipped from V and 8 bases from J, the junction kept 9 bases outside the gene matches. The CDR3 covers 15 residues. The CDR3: CASSHSPGTRDEQFF. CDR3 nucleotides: TGTGCCAGCAGCCACTCCCCCGGGACTAGGGATGAGCAGTTCTTC.

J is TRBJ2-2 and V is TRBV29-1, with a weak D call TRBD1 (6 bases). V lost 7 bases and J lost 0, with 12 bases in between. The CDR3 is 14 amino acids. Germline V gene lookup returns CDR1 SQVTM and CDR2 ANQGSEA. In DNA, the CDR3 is TGCAGCGCCCCGGGACAAGCGAACACCGGGGAGCTGTTTTTT. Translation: CSAPGQANTGELFF.

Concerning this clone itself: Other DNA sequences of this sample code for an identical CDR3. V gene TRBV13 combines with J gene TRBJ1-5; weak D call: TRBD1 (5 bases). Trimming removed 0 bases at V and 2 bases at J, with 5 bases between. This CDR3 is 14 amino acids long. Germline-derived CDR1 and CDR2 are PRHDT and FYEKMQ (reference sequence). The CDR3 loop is CASSLGRGNQPQHF. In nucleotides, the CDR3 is TGTGCCAGCAGCTTAGGCAGGGGCAATCAGCCCCAGCATTTT.

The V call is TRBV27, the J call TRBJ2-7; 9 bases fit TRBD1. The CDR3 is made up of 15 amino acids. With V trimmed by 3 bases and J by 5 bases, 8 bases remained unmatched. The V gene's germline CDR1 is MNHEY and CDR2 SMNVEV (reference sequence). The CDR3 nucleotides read TGTGCCAGCAGTTTTTTAGGACAGGGGCAAAACGAGCAGTACTTC. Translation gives CASSFLGQGQNEQYF.

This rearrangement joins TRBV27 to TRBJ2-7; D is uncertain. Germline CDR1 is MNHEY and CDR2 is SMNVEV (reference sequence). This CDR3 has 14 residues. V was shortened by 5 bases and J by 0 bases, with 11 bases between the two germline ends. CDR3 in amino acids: CASSPRPSSYEQYF. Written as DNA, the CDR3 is TGTGCCAGCAGTCCGAGGCCTAGCTCCTACGAGCAGTACTTC.

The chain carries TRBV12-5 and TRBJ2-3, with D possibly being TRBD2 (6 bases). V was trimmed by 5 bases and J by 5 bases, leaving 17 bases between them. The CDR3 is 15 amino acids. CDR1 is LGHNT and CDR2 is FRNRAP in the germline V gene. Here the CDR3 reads CASGPATTSLDTQYF. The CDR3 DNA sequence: TGTGCTAGTGGTCCCGCAACGACTAGTTTAGATACGCAGTATTTT.

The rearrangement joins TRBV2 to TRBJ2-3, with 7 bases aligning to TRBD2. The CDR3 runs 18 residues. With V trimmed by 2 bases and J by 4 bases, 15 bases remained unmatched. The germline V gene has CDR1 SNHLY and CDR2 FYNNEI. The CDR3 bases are TGTGCCAGCAGTGAACCCAGTACCCTAGCGGACGGGTCAGATACGCAGTATTTT. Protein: CASSEPSTLADGSDTQYF.

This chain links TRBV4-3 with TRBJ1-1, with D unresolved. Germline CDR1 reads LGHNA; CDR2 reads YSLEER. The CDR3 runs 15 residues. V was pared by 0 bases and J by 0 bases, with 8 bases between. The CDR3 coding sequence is TGCGCCAGCAGCCAAGATTACAGCATGAACACTGAAGCTTTCTTT. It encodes CASSQDYSMNTEAFF.

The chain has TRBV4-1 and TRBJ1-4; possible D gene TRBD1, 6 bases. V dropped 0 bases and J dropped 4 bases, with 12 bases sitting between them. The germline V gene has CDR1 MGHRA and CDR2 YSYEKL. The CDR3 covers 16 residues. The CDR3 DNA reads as TGCGCCAGCAGCCAAGAAGGGGAGGGGGTTAATGAAAAACTGTTTTTT. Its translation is CASSQEGEGVNEKLFF.

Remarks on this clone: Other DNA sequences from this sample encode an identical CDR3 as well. Here the CDR3 reads CASSLDREETQYF. The CDR3, as DNA: TGTGCCAGCAGCTTGGACAGAGAAGAGACCCAGTACTTC. The chain links TRBV5-4 to TRBJ2-5; no firm D call. The CDR3 totals 13 residues. Germline loops: CDR1 SGHNT, CDR2 YYREEE (reference sequence). Trimming stripped 0 bases from V and 3 bases from J, with 6 bases between.

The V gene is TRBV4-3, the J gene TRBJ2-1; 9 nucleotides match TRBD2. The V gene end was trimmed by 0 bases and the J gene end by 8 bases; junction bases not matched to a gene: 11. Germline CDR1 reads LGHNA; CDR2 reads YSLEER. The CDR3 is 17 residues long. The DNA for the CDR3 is TGCGCCAGCAGCCAAGATATCGGGCTAGCGGGAAGTTATGAGCAGTTCTTC. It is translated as CASSQDIGLAGSYEQFF.